Presented here are 7 T cell receptor beta chains from one specimen sequenced in a study of T-cell reconstitution after alpha-beta-depleted transplantation in children. Unique molecular identifiers were incorporated into the prepared TCRbeta library. TCRdb reprocessed the PCR reads with MiXCR, giving one entry per CDR3 protein. The repertoire holds about 360,000 distinct CDR3 sequences, more than 10% seen once, with roughly 4.3% in the top ten. Sequencing was performed on PBMCs, taken from the stem cell graft. All receptors come from a human donor who donated a stem cell graft to a child with Fanconi anemia.

The CDR3, as DNA: TGTGCCAGGAGCCCGCGGGGCAGATACGAGCAGTACGTC. Translation gives CARSPRGRYEQYV. This chain uses TRBV4-1 with TRBJ2-7, with a tentative D call TRBD2 (6 bases). The CDR3 extends over 13 amino acids. Per germline, CDR1 MGHRA and CDR2 YSYEKL.

This clonotype was picked up a small number of times. The V call is TRBV19, the J call TRBJ2-1; 10 positions match TRBD2. With V trimmed by 5 bases and J by 4 bases, 5 bases remained unmatched. The germline CDR1 and CDR2 sequences are LNHDA and SQIVND (reference sequence). CDR3 length: 15 amino acids. CDR3 amino acids: CASSSSGGDYNEQFF. The DNA for the CDR3 is TGTGCCAGTAGTTCAAGCGGGGGGGATTACAATGAGCAGTTCTTC.

At least ten counts were recorded for this clonotype. V usage is TRBV9 and J usage is TRBJ2-1, with 8 nucleotides matching TRBD2. CDR3 size: 15 residues. The V gene end was trimmed by 0 bases and the J gene end by 3 bases; junction bases not matched to a gene: 2. Germline V gives CDR1 SGDLS, CDR2 YYNGEE. The CDR3 bases are TGTGCCAGCAGCGTAGACAGCGGGGGCTACAATGAGCAGTTCTTC. It specifies CASSVDSGGYNEQFF.

CDR3 nucleotides: TGTGCCAGCAGTTGGGAGGGGGCGGGAAACGATGGCTACACCTTC. Its protein is CASSWEGAGNDGYTF. This sequence joins TRBV12-3 or TRBV12-4 and TRBJ1-2; 7 bases are shared with TRBD1. V lost 4 bases, J lost 6 bases, and 11 bases stayed unmatched. This CDR3 comprises 15 residues.

This clonotype was counted ten times or more. The CDR3 nucleotides are TGTGCCAGCAGCTTAAGACAGGGTTTCCCGGAGACCCAGTACTTC. It translates to CASSLRQGFPETQYF. The chain carries TRBV7-9 and TRBJ2-5; 7 bases map to TRBD1. The CDR3 runs to 15 residues. Looked up from germline, CDR1 is SEHNR and CDR2 is FQNEAQ (reference sequence). With 2 bases clipped from V and 5 bases from J, the junction kept 8 bases outside the gene matches.

The sample holds a few counts of this clonotype. This CDR3 is CASSLKVGKAEAFF. Written as DNA, the CDR3 is TGTGCCAGCAGTCTTAAGGTTGGGAAAGCTGAAGCTTTCTTT. The J gene is TRBJ1-1, the V gene TRBV6-5; no definite D call. The CDR3 runs to 14 residues. Trimming shortened V by 5 bases and J by 6 bases, and 16 bases separated the two germline ends. Germline loops: CDR1 MNHEY, CDR2 SVGAGI.

The V and J genes are TRBV5-1 and TRBJ2-4; no reliable D call. CDR1 is SGHRS and CDR2 is YFSETQ in the germline V gene. CDR3 length equals 13 residues. V lost 2 bases and J 1 base, leaving 4 bases between the germline ends. CDR3 bases: TGCGCCAGCAGCTTTGGGGCCAAAAACATTCAGTACTTC. This gives the protein CASSFGAKNIQYF. The full variable domain, rest sourced from reference TRBV5-1 and TRBJ2-4, is KAGVTQTPRYLIKTRGQQVTLSCSPISGHRSVSWYQQTPGQGLQFLFEYFSETQRNKGNFPGRFSGRQFSNSRSEMNVSTLELGDSALYLCASSFGAKNIQYFGAGTRLSVL.